This entry lists 14 T cell receptor beta chains sequenced from one sample in a study of human T cells and chemical hapten exposure. This sample's time point: patch test 2, 6 weeks after DPC sensitization. Treatment denoted: therapeutic diphenylcyclopropenone sensitization with weekly scalp DPC. From the RACE reads, TCRdb called clonotypes with MiXCR, one entry per CDR3 protein. The data show about 43,000 distinct CDR3 sequences, less than 4% seen once. The source material was whole blood, sampled in connection with sensitization to the hapten diphenylcyclopropenone (DPC). The receptors shown here come from a man aged 40-55 years with alopecia areata. Some clones in this sample may be carry-over from other donors' samples.

At least ten counts were recorded for this clonotype. The chain joins TRBV7-2 to TRBJ1-4; 11 nucleotides match TRBD1. The germline V gene has CDR1 SGHTA and CDR2 FQGNSA. The CDR3 is made up of 15 amino acids. V trimming: 5 bases; J trimming: 6 bases; junction bases outside the gene matches: 5. In DNA, the CDR3 is TGTGCCAGCAGCACTTGGACAGGGGGCGATGAAAAACTGTTTTTT. Its translation: CASSTWTGGDEKLFF.

This clonotype was observed many times. The V call is TRBV6-5, the J call TRBJ2-7, with D perhaps matching TRBD1 (6 bases). Looked up from germline, CDR1 is MNHEY and CDR2 is SVGAGI. V was shortened by 7 bases and J by 4 bases, with 20 bases between the two germline ends. This CDR3 is built from 15 residues. This CDR3 is CASMGLGGAGYEQYF. CDR3 in DNA: TGTGCCAGCATGGGGCTAGGGGGAGCCGGGTACGAGCAGTACTTC.

This clonotype has a count of ten or more. In nucleotides, the CDR3 is TGCAGTGCTAGCCCTCAGGAGGTCCCCAAAAACATTCAGTACTTC. It translates to CSASPQEVPKNIQYF. This rearrangement joins TRBV20-1 to TRBJ2-4; tentative D call: TRBD2 (5 bases). Looked up from germline, CDR1 is DFQATT and CDR2 is SNEGSKA (reference sequence). The CDR3 sequence is 15 residues long. The ends were cut back, 3 bases at V and 2 bases at J, with 14 bases in the middle.

Only a few counts were recorded for this clonotype. The chain has TRBV20-1 and TRBJ2-5, with TRBD1 matching 9 bases. This CDR3 region has 12 residues. J gave up 3 bases and V 6 bases, and 2 bases lay outside the gene matches. Germline CDR1 and CDR2: DFQATT and SNEGSKA (reference sequence). CDR3 amino acids: CSADRGKETQYF. CDR3 sequence (DNA): TGCAGTGCCGACAGGGGGAAAGAGACCCAGTACTTC.

A remark on this clonotype: A much bigger clone sits one base away, suggesting this may be a read error. V is TRBV5-1 and J is TRBJ1-1; D call uncertain. The CDR3 has 17 residues. Trimming left V 1 base short and J 2 bases short, with 18 bases between. CDR1 is SGHRS, CDR2 YFSETQ, per germline. The CDR3 protein is CASSLFGRRAINTEAFF. DNA for the CDR3: TGCGCCAGCAGCTTGTTCGGTAGACGGGCTATTAACACTGAAGCTTTCTTT.

This clonotype was picked up a small number of times. V is TRBV12-3 or TRBV12-4 and J is TRBJ2-2; D might be TRBD2 (7 bases). The CDR3 is 19 amino acids. The ends were cut back, 2 bases at V and 1 base at J, with 20 bases in the middle. The CDR3 coding sequence is TGTGCCAGCAGTTTATGGGGGGCAGGGGCTAGCGGGAACACCGGGGAGCTGTTTTTT. It codes for CASSLWGAGASGNTGELFF.

In its sample, this clonotype was seen many times. CDR3 residues: CASSRTGGEQYF. In nucleotides, the CDR3 is TGTGCCAGCAGCCGGACAGGGGGAGAGCAGTACTTC. The rearrangement links TRBV5-8 to TRBJ2-7; 10 bases line up with TRBD1. V lost 4 bases, J lost 7 bases, and 2 bases stayed unmatched. CDR1 is SGHTS, CDR2 YDEGEE, per germline. CDR3 length: 12 amino acids. The full variable domain, with the rest looked up from reference TRBV5-8 and TRBJ2-7, is EAGVTQSPTHLIKTRGQQATLRCSPISGHTSVYWYQQALGLGLQFLLWYDEGEERNRGNFPPRFSGRQFPNYSSELNVNALELEDSALYLCASSRTGGEQYFGPGTRLTVT.

On this clonotype itself: The CDR3 does not close with the conserved phenylalanine or tryptophan, likely indicating a read error. The DNA for the CDR3 is TGTGCCAGCAGCCTAGGACAGGGACGGGGCAATCAGCCCCAGCATTTA. It specifies CASSLGQGRGNQPQHL. This sequence joins TRBV6-6 and TRBJ1-5, with 8 positions matching TRBD1. Germline assignment: CDR1 MNHNY and CDR2 SVGAGI (reference sequence). This CDR3 is 16 amino acids long. The trim removed 6 bases at V and 2 bases at J, leaving 9 bases unmatched.

This clonotype was counted at least ten times. The chain combines TRBV28 with TRBJ2-1; 8 nucleotides match TRBD1. CDR3 size: 15 residues. V lost 2 bases to trimming and J lost 6 bases; unmatched junction nucleotides: 6. The V gene's germline CDR1 is MDHEN and CDR2 SYDVKM. In DNA, the CDR3 is TGTGCCAGCAGTTTAGTTACAGGGGGAAGCAATGAGCAGTTCTTC. Its translation is CASSLVTGGSNEQFF.

This clonotype was recorded many times. The chain carries TRBV29-1 and TRBJ2-4, with 8 nucleotides matching TRBD1. The CDR3 sequence is 13 residues long. Trimming removed 6 bases from V and 5 bases from J; junction bases left unmatched: 6. The germline gives CDR1 SQVTM, CDR2 ANQGSEA. CDR3 DNA: TGCAGCGTGGCCGGACAGGGCGAAAACATTCAGTACTTC. Residues: CSVAGQGENIQYF.

In this sample, this clonotype turned up many times. The J gene is TRBJ1-5, the V gene TRBV20-1, with D tentatively TRBD1 (6 bases). Trimming cost V 2 bases and J 6 bases, with 17 bases left between them. Germline values: CDR1 DFQATT, CDR2 SNEGSKA (reference sequence). The CDR3 length is 15 residues. The CDR3 sequence is CSARPRSGESQPQHF. DNA for the CDR3: TGCAGTGCTAGACCAAGATCAGGGGAAAGTCAGCCCCAGCATTTT.

This clonotype was observed a handful of times. This chain connects TRBV7-6 to TRBJ2-1; 8 nucleotides match TRBD2. The germline V gene encodes CDR1 SGHVS and CDR2 FNYEAQ. V was pared by 5 bases and J by 4 bases, with 10 bases of the junction left unmatched. The CDR3 runs to 16 residues. CDR3 coding DNA: TGTGCCAGCAGCCGTTTTACTAGCGGCGTTTACAATGAGCAGTTCTTC. It codes for CASSRFTSGVYNEQFF.

There are many counts of this clonotype. The chain has TRBV9 and TRBJ2-2; a possible D gene is TRBD2 (6 bases). Germline V lookup: CDR1 SGDLS, CDR2 YYNGEE. V was cut by 0 bases and J by 3 bases, with 15 bases left in between. The CDR3 runs 17 residues. CDR3 region: CASSVEDRGLDTGELFF. CDR3 DNA sequence: TGTGCCAGCAGCGTAGAGGATCGGGGACTGGACACCGGGGAGCTGTTTTTT.

This clonotype has ten or more counts. This chain links TRBV28 with TRBJ2-1; 13 positions match TRBD2. J lost 7 bases, V lost 5 bases, and 5 bases had no gene match. The CDR3 extends over 15 amino acids. Germline V gives CDR1 MDHEN, CDR2 SYDVKM. CDR3 DNA: TGTGCCAGCAGTGGACTAGCGGGAGAGGTTAATGAGCAGTTCTTC. The encoded protein is CASSGLAGEVNEQFF.